Described below is a single T cell receptor beta chain sequence and its context. This record comes from a study of blood T cell repertoires in COVID-19. Study as a whole: The study drew acute and convalescent COVID-19 samples from the United States, Italy and Spain. T cells, B-cell-depleted T cells, or PBMCs provided the cDNA or gDNA that served as material.

This CDR3 comprises 10 residues. V gave up 3 bases and J gave up 11 bases, with 7 bases separating them. In the authors' workflow: Nucleated cell counts were estimated from reference gene primer amplification. Using immunoSEQ multiplex PCR, the repertoire was profiled, and TCRdb retains in-frame clones only, with some absent. D and trimming were read from the DNA, whereas the V and J calls and clone size are those reported in that table. Here the sample spans 150,000 to 200,000 clones, about nine tenths being singletons. The rearrangement uses TRBV12-3 or TRBV12-4 and TRBJ1-1; D unresolved. The receptor's source is a man aged 70-80 years with acute or convalescent COVID-19. The material sequenced was peripheral blood. The CDR3 is CASSFGVAFF. CDR3 nucleotides: TGTGCCAGCAGTTTCGGGGTCGCTTTCTTT.